The TCR beta chain described here comes from a study of T cell repertoires in cytomegalovirus infection. About the study: HLA-B-restricted CMV epitopes that are well studied were used alongside recently identified HLA-C-restricted ones.

Remarks on this clonotype: Its target is not known.

TCRdb re-called the reads through MiXCR, storing one row per CDR3 protein. The sample lists around 500,000 distinct CDR3 sequences; under 55% were seen once. CDR3 length: 17 residues. Germline values: CDR1 ENHRY, CDR2 SYGVKD. V lost 3 bases to trimming and J lost 2 bases; unmatched junction nucleotides: 10. The sample was cultured PBMCs, taken from culture after CMV antigen stimulation. The TCR comes from a human donor in good health (CMV status not recorded). Some clones in this sample may be carry-over from other donors' samples. The chain couples TRBV10-3 to TRBJ2-3, with 8 bases lining up with TRBD2. CDR3 nucleotides: TGTGCCATCAGTGACGTGCTAGCGGGCTCAACCACAGATACGCAGTATTTT. Its protein product is CAISDVLAGSTTDTQYF.